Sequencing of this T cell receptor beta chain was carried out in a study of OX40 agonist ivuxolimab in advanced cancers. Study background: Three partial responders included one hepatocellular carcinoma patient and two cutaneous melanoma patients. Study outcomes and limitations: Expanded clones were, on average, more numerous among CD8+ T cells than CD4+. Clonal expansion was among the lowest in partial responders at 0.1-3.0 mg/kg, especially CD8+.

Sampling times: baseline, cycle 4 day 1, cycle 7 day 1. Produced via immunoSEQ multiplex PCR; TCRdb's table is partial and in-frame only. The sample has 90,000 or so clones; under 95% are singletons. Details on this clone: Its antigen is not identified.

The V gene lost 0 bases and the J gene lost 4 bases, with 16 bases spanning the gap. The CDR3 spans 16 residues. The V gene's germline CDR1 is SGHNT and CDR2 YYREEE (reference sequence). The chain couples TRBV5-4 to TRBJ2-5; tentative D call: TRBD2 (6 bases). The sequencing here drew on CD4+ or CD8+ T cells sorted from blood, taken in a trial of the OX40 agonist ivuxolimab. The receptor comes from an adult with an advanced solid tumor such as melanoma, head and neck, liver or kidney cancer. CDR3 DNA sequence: TGTGCCAGCAGCTTGGATCTCGGGGGAGCTGGAGAGACCCAGTACTTC. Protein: CASSLDLGGAGETQYF. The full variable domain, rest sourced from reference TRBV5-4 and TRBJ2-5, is ETGVTQSPTHLIKTRGQQVTLRCSSQSGHNTVSWYQQALGQGPQFIFQYYREEENGRGNFPPRFSGLQFPNYSSELNVNALELDDSALYLCASSLDLGGAGETQYFGPGTRLLVL.